The T cell receptor (beta chain) under discussion was sequenced for a study of T cell responses to AZD1222 COVID-19 vaccine. General study findings and limits: The peak T cell response came first, and repertoires were sampled only after it. Unmutated regions of variants are reportedly targeted by nearly half of spike-specific TCRs. The donors showed a predominance of white British ancestry and of females, with possible underestimation of clonal diversity.

Here immunoSEQ multiplex PCR was the method, and the copy in TCRdb shows in-frame clones only, minus some. The sample consists of about 54,000 clones, more than 70% of them appearing once. There are a few counts of this clone. As yet, its antigen is unknown. Second-dose groups at about 4 or about 12 weeks were pooled. This receptor was obtained from an adult who received the AZD1222 COVID-19 vaccine. This specimen was peripheral blood, taken 28 days after the second AZD1222 dose.

The CDR3 DNA follows: TGTGCCAGCAGCTTTTTCCGCAGTAACTATGGCTACACCTTC. Protein sequence: CASSFFRSNYGYTF. The chain couples TRBV7-9 to TRBJ1-2; D not certain. The V end was cut by 3 bases, the J end by 1 base, with 9 bases between. This CDR3 spans 14 amino acids. Looked up from germline, CDR1 is SEHNR and CDR2 is FQNEAQ (reference sequence). The variable domain in full, with the rest retrieved from reference TRBV7-9 and TRBJ1-2, is DTGVSQNPRHKITKRGQNVTFRCDPISEHNRLYWYRQTLGQGPEFLTYFQNEAQLEKSRLLSDRFSAERPKGSFSTLEIQRTEQGDSAMYLCASSFFRSNYGYTFGSGTRLTVV.